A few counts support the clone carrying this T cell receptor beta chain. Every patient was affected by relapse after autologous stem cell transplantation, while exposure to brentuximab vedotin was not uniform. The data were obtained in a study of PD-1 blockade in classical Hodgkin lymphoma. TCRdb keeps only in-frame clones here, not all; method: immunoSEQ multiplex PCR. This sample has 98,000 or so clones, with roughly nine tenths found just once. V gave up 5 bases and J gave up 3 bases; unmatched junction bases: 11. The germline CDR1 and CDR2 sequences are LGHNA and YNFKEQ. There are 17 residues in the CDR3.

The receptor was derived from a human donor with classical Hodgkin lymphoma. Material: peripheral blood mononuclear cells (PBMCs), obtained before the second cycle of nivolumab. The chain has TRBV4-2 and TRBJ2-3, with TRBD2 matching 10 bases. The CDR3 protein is CASSSLMSGRGTDTQYF. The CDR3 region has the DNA TGTGCCAGCAGCTCCCTCATGAGCGGGAGGGGAACAGATACGCAGTATTTT.